The TCR beta chain described here comes from a study of follicular helper T cells after annual influenza vaccination. The overall study: For some subjects, blood spans the 2013-2014, 2014-2015 and 2015-2016 annual vaccinations.

Notes on this clone: Its target is unknown.

Profiled with immunoSEQ multiplex PCR; TCRdb holds only in-frame clones, not every one. The repertoire holds approximately 3,000 clones, about 81% seen once, with about 1.1% in the top ten. Study conclusions and caveats: Day 7 ICOS+CD38+ clones were most often found later in ICOS-CD38- cTfh cells.

Time point denoted: 2014-2015 season, 7 days after vaccination. Cells are cTfh (non-naive CD4+CXCR5+PD-1+), split by ICOS and CD38 into double-positive or double-negative. V was shortened by 4 bases and J by 0 bases, with 10 bases between the two germline ends. This CDR3 is 14 amino acids long. Per germline, CDR1 SGHRS and CDR2 YFSETQ. The specimen comprised CXCR5+ CD38- circulating T follicular helper cells from blood, sampled 7 days after influenza vaccination. Specified subset: circulating Tfh, non-naive CD4+CXCR5+PD-1+ (ICOS+CD38+ or ICOS-CD38-). The sequence derives from an adult who received the influenza vaccine. This sequence joins TRBV5-1 and TRBJ1-1, with TRBD1 as a possible D gene (5 bases). The DNA for the CDR3 is TGCGCCAGCAGCCGGGACGGTGTGAACACTGAAGCTTTCTTT. Its translation is CASSRDGVNTEAFF.